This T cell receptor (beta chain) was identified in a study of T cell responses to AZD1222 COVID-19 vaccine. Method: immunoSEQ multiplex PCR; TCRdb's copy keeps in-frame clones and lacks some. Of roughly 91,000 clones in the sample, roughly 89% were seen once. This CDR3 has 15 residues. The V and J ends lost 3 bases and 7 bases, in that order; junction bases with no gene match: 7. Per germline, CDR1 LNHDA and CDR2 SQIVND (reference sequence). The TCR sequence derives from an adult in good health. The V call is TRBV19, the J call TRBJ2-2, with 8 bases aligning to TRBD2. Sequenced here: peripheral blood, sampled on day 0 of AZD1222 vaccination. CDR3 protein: CASSMQAGVNGELFF. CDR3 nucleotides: TGTGCCAGTAGTATGCAAGCGGGGGTTAACGGGGAGCTGTTTTTT.